This T cell receptor beta chain was identified during a study of patients and donors after allogeneic stem cell transplantation. TCRdb reprocessed the RT-PCR reads via MiXCR and lists one record per CDR3 protein. Of some 960,000 distinct CDR3 sequences listed, roughly 17% were seen once; the top ten hold 5.5% to 6.5%. The ends were cut back, 2 bases at V and 3 bases at J, with 12 bases in the middle. Germline assignment: CDR1 SGHDT and CDR2 YYEEEE. This CDR3 region has 14 residues. This clonotype has more than one count but fewer than ten. The receptor was derived from a human donor who was either an allogeneic HSCT recipient or a stem cell or donor lymphocyte infusion donor (not recorded which). It is not recorded whose cells these are; they may come from a transplant donor. The sample comprised blood, either unsorted or a sorted T cell fraction (not recorded which). The chain joins TRBV5-6 to TRBJ2-7; possibly TRBD2 for D (5 bases). CDR3 loop: CASSFRLLVYEQYF. The CDR3 region has the DNA TGTGCCAGCAGCTTCAGACTATTAGTCTACGAGCAGTACTTC.